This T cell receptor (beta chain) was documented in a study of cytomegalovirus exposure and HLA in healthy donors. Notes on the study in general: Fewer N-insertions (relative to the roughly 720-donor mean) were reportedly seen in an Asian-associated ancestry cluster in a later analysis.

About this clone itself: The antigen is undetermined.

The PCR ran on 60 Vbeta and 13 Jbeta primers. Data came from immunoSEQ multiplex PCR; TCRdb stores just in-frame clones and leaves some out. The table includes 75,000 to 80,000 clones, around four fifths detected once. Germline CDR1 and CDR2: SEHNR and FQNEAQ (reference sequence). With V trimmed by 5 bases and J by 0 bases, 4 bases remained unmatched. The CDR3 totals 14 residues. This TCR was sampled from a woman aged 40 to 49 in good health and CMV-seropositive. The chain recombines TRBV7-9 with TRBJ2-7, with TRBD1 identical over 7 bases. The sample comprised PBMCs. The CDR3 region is CASSVQGSSYEQYF. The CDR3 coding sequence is TGTGCCAGCAGCGTACAGGGGAGCTCCTACGAGCAGTACTTC.